These T cell receptor beta chains were read from a single sample in a study of blood T cell repertoires in COVID-19. TCRdb's table, derived via immunoSEQ multiplex PCR, lists solely in-frame clones and lacks some. The sample lists approximately 54,000 clones, about 82% occurring once. The sequenced material came from peripheral blood. The receptors come from a human donor in a cohort sampled during active COVID-19. CDR3s include the opening cysteine and the closing phenylalanine or tryptophan. The D gene is left open where the match is weak. Clone size is shown for a subset of rows, as once, few, many or a class of expanded clone.

d_gene: NA; v_gene: TRBV11-2; abundance: NA; len: 13; j_gene: TRBJ1-3; CDR3aa: CASRPSKGNTIYF; CDR3nt: TGTGCCAGCCGCCCTAGTAAAGGAAACACCATATATTTT
d_gene: NA; v_gene: TRBV12-5; abundance: NA; len: 14; j_gene: TRBJ2-7; CDR3aa: CASGYLRSAYEQYF; CDR3nt: TGTGCTAGTGGTTACTTGAGGTCAGCCTACGAGCAGTACTTC
d_gene: NA; v_gene: TRBV6-5; abundance: NA; len: 13; j_gene: TRBJ2-1; CDR3aa: CASRGSSYNEQFF; CDR3nt: TGTGCCAGCAGAGGGAGCTCCTACAATGAGCAGTTCTTC
d_gene: TRBD2; v_gene: TRBV7-7; abundance: NA; len: 14; j_gene: TRBJ2-7; CDR3aa: CASSLGGEGYEQYF; CDR3nt: TGTGCTAGCAGCTTGGGAGGGGAGGGCTACGAGCAGTACTTC
d_gene: TRBD2; v_gene: TRBV7-2; abundance: once; len: 15; j_gene: TRBJ2-1; CDR3aa: CASSPGLAGAVEQFF; CDR3nt: TGTGCCAGCAGCCCTGGACTAGCGGGAGCGGTTGAGCAGTTCTTC
d_gene: NA; v_gene: TRBV5-4; abundance: NA; len: 15; j_gene: TRBJ1-2; CDR3aa: CASSPSDSGNYGYTF; CDR3nt: TGTGCCAGCAGCCCTTCGGACTCGGGGAACTATGGCTACACCTTC
d_gene: TRBD1; v_gene: TRBV4-1; abundance: few; len: 17; j_gene: TRBJ2-7; CDR3aa: CASSLFLGQGLPYEQYF; CDR3nt: TGCGCCAGCAGCCTGTTCTTAGGACAGGGCCTACCCTACGAGCAGTACTTC
d_gene: TRBD2; v_gene: TRBV5-1; abundance: NA; len: 14; j_gene: TRBJ2-5; CDR3aa: CASSLSGGQETQYF; CDR3nt: TGCGCCAGCAGCTTAAGCGGGGGCCAAGAGACCCAGTACTTC
d_gene: TRBD2; v_gene: TRBV14; abundance: NA; len: 11; j_gene: TRBJ2-3; CDR3aa: CASSQGTSVYF; CDR3nt: TGTGCCAGCAGCCAAGGGACTAGCGTTTATTTT
d_gene: NA; v_gene: TRBV3-1/TRBV3-2; abundance: NA; len: 14; j_gene: TRBJ2-5; CDR3aa: CASNEAGPPGTQYF; CDR3nt: TGTGCCAGCAATGAGGCGGGGCCACCGGGGACCCAGTACTTC
d_gene: NA; v_gene: TRBV4-3; abundance: NA; len: 14; j_gene: TRBJ1-3; CDR3aa: CASSQDSSGNTIYF; CDR3nt: TGCGCCAGCAGCCAAGACAGCTCTGGAAACACCATATATTTT
d_gene: TRBD1; v_gene: TRBV5-4; abundance: NA; len: 16; j_gene: TRBJ1-1; CDR3aa: CASSYGQGSFPVEAFF; CDR3nt: TGTGCCAGCAGTTACGGACAGGGCAGTTTTCCAGTTGAAGCTTTCTTT
d_gene: NA; v_gene: TRBV7-7; abundance: NA; len: 13; j_gene: TRBJ1-1; CDR3aa: CASSRERDTEAFF; CDR3nt: TGTGCTAGCAGCCGGGAGCGGGACACTGAAGCTTTCTTT
d_gene: NA; v_gene: TRBV12-2; abundance: NA; len: 16; j_gene: TRBJ2-6; CDR3aa: CASRLEGEAGANVLTF; CDR3nt: TGTGCAAGTCGCTTAGAAGGGGAAGCTGGGGCCAACGTCCTGACTTTC
d_gene: NA; v_gene: TRBV9; abundance: NA; len: 15; j_gene: TRBJ2-7; CDR3aa: CASSVGAGGSYEQYF; CDR3nt: TGTGCCAGCAGCGTAGGGGCAGGGGGGTCCTACGAGCAGTACTTC
d_gene: NA; v_gene: TRBV27; abundance: NA; len: 14; j_gene: TRBJ1-1; CDR3aa: CASSLRGMNTEAFF; CDR3nt: TGTGCCAGCAGTTTACGGGGAATGAACACTGAAGCTTTCTTT
d_gene: NA; v_gene: TRBV30; abundance: NA; len: 17; j_gene: TRBJ2-3; CDR3aa: CAWSRGSDWPTTDTQYF; CDR3nt: TGTGCCTGGAGCCGAGGATCGGACTGGCCCACCACAGATACGCAGTATTTT
d_gene: TRBD1; v_gene: TRBV29-1; abundance: NA; len: 12; j_gene: TRBJ1-2; CDR3aa: CSVGQGDYGYTF; CDR3nt: TGCAGCGTTGGACAGGGGGACTATGGCTACACCTTC
d_gene: TRBD2; v_gene: TRBV24-1; abundance: NA; len: 15; j_gene: TRBJ2-5; CDR3aa: CATSEAGGLQETQYF; CDR3nt: TGTGCCACCAGTGAAGCGGGGGGTCTACAAGAGACCCAGTACTTC
d_gene: TRBD1; v_gene: TRBV29-1; abundance: once; len: 14; j_gene: TRBJ2-3; CDR3aa: CSEVGGRSFDTQYF; CDR3nt: TGCAGCGAAGTAGGGGGCCGATCATTCGATACGCAGTATTTT
d_gene: NA; v_gene: TRBV7-2; abundance: NA; len: 14; j_gene: TRBJ2-3; CDR3aa: CASSPEQGADTQYF; CDR3nt: TGTGCCAGCAGCCCGGAACAGGGTGCAGATACGCAGTATTTT
d_gene: TRBD1; v_gene: TRBV5-4; abundance: once; len: 15; j_gene: TRBJ1-2; CDR3aa: CASSFPGQGANGYTF; CDR3nt: TGTGCCAGCAGCTTCCCGGGACAGGGGGCGAATGGCTACACCTTC
d_gene: TRBD1; v_gene: TRBV18; abundance: NA; len: 15; j_gene: TRBJ2-7; CDR3aa: CASSPGQGARGEQYF; CDR3nt: TGTGCCAGCTCACCGGGACAGGGGGCGCGAGGCGAGCAGTACTTC
d_gene: TRBD1; v_gene: TRBV3-1/TRBV3-2; abundance: NA; len: 16; j_gene: TRBJ1-5; CDR3aa: CASSQTPGQGYQPQHF; CDR3nt: TGTGCCAGCAGCCAAACCCCGGGACAGGGGTATCAGCCCCAGCATTTT
d_gene: NA; v_gene: TRBV12-3/TRBV12-4; abundance: NA; len: 13; j_gene: TRBJ2-6; CDR3aa: CASSLTAGNVLTF; CDR3nt: TGTGCCAGCAGTTTAACAGCGGGCAACGTCCTGACTTTC
d_gene: TRBD1; v_gene: TRBV28; abundance: once; len: 16; j_gene: TRBJ2-1; CDR3aa: CASSTGDRALGNEQFF; CDR3nt: TGTGCCAGCTCAACGGGGGACAGGGCCTTAGGCAATGAGCAGTTCTTC
d_gene: NA; v_gene: TRBV5-1; abundance: once; len: 14; j_gene: TRBJ2-7; CDR3aa: CASSSRLGAYEQYF; CDR3nt: TGCGCCAGCAGCTCGCGACTAGGGGCCTACGAGCAGTACTTC
d_gene: NA; v_gene: TRBV11-2; abundance: NA; len: 13; j_gene: TRBJ1-2; CDR3aa: CASSLVSNYGYTF; CDR3nt: TGTGCCAGCAGCTTAGTCTCCAACTATGGCTACACCTTC
d_gene: TRBD2; v_gene: TRBV7-2; abundance: NA; len: 16; j_gene: TRBJ2-1; CDR3aa: CASSLAAASGYNEQFF; CDR3nt: TGTGCCAGCAGCTTAGCGGCGGCTAGCGGTTACAATGAGCAGTTCTTC
d_gene: TRBD2; v_gene: TRBV6-5; abundance: NA; len: 15; j_gene: TRBJ2-7; CDR3aa: CASRGTSGGSGEQYF; CDR3nt: TGTGCCAGCAGGGGGACTAGCGGGGGATCCGGCGAGCAGTACTTC
d_gene: NA; v_gene: TRBV9; abundance: NA; len: 14; j_gene: TRBJ1-3; CDR3aa: CASSPGTFGNTIYF; CDR3nt: TGTGCCAGCAGCCCGGGGACATTTGGAAACACCATATATTTT
d_gene: NA; v_gene: TRBV7-2; abundance: NA; len: 14; j_gene: TRBJ1-2; CDR3aa: CASSTRGGDYGYTF; CDR3nt: TGTGCCAGCAGCACCCGGGGGGGCGACTATGGCTACACCTTC
d_gene: NA; v_gene: TRBV30; abundance: NA; len: 16; j_gene: TRBJ1-5; CDR3aa: CAWSVGRGGGNQPQHF; CDR3nt: TGTGCCTGGAGTGTAGGGAGGGGCGGTGGCAATCAGCCCCAGCATTTT
d_gene: NA; v_gene: TRBV3-1/TRBV3-2; abundance: once; len: 15; j_gene: TRBJ2-3; CDR3aa: CASSQEVGGSDTQYF; CDR3nt: TGTGCCAGCAGCCAAGAGGTCGGGGGATCAGATACGCAGTATTTT
d_gene: TRBD1; v_gene: TRBV5-4; abundance: NA; len: 16; j_gene: TRBJ2-1; CDR3aa: CASSNRDRGQYNEQFF; CDR3nt: TGTGCCAGCAGCAACCGGGACAGGGGGCAATACAATGAGCAGTTCTTC
d_gene: TRBD2; v_gene: TRBV4-1; abundance: NA; len: 16; j_gene: TRBJ2-7; CDR3aa: CASSQDGTSATYEQYF; CDR3nt: TGCGCCAGCAGCCAAGATGGGACTAGCGCTACCTACGAGCAGTACTTC
d_gene: NA; v_gene: TRBV6-5; abundance: once; len: 16; j_gene: TRBJ2-2; CDR3aa: CASSYYKGTNTGELFF; CDR3nt: TGTGCCAGCAGTTATTATAAGGGGACGAACACCGGGGAGCTGTTTTTT
d_gene: NA; v_gene: TRBV6-6; abundance: NA; len: 12; j_gene: TRBJ1-1; CDR3aa: CASSAPVTEAFF; CDR3nt: TGTGCCAGCAGTGCCCCAGTCACTGAAGCTTTCTTT
d_gene: TRBD2; v_gene: TRBV7-2; abundance: NA; len: 14; j_gene: TRBJ2-1; CDR3aa: CASSFTAREGEQFF; CDR3nt: TGTGCCAGCAGCTTTACGGCTCGGGAGGGTGAGCAGTTCTTC
d_gene: TRBD2; v_gene: TRBV6-6; abundance: NA; len: 16; j_gene: TRBJ2-1; CDR3aa: CASRRTSGQLYNEQFF; CDR3nt: TGTGCCAGCAGAAGGACTAGCGGACAACTCTACAATGAGCAGTTCTTC
d_gene: NA; v_gene: TRBV7-9; abundance: once; len: 15; j_gene: TRBJ2-2; CDR3aa: CASSLVQGTGGELFF; CDR3nt: TGTGCCAGCAGCTTAGTCCAGGGGACGGGCGGGGAGCTGTTTTTT
d_gene: NA; v_gene: TRBV12-3/TRBV12-4; abundance: NA; len: 12; j_gene: TRBJ2-1; CDR3aa: CASNIRGDEQFF; CDR3nt: TGTGCCAGCAACATACGGGGAGATGAGCAGTTCTTC
d_gene: TRBD1; v_gene: TRBV4-1; abundance: NA; len: 19; j_gene: TRBJ1-5; CDR3aa: CASSRLQGAPGYSNQPQHF; CDR3nt: TGCGCCAGCAGTCGACTACAGGGGGCGCCGGGGTATAGCAATCAGCCCCAGCATTTT
d_gene: TRBD1; v_gene: TRBV19; abundance: NA; len: 17; j_gene: TRBJ2-2; CDR3aa: CASSTRQGYGQTGELFF; CDR3nt: TGTGCCAGTAGTACACGACAGGGTTATGGGCAAACCGGGGAGCTGTTTTTT
d_gene: TRBD2; v_gene: TRBV11-2; abundance: NA; len: 15; j_gene: TRBJ2-2; CDR3aa: CASMGLAGRTGELFF; CDR3nt: TGTGCCAGCATGGGCCTAGCGGGAAGGACCGGGGAGCTGTTTTTT
d_gene: TRBD2; v_gene: TRBV29-1; abundance: once; len: 18; j_gene: TRBJ2-1; CDR3aa: CSVTGLAGPKASYNEQFF; CDR3nt: TGCAGCGTGACGGGACTAGCGGGACCAAAGGCCTCCTACAATGAGCAGTTCTTC
d_gene: TRBD1; v_gene: TRBV6-5; abundance: once; len: 13; j_gene: TRBJ1-2; CDR3aa: CASRKDRVSGYTF; CDR3nt: TGTGCCAGCAGAAAGGACAGGGTATCTGGCTACACCTTC
d_gene: TRBD1; v_gene: TRBV5-6; abundance: NA; len: 16; j_gene: TRBJ1-4; CDR3aa: CASSPIRQGGGEKLFF; CDR3nt: TGTGCCAGCAGCCCTATCCGACAGGGAGGCGGTGAAAAACTGTTTTTT
d_gene: TRBD1; v_gene: TRBV6-5; abundance: NA; len: 14; j_gene: TRBJ2-5; CDR3aa: CASTSGQAAETQYF; CDR3nt: TGTGCCAGCACATCTGGACAGGCAGCGGAGACCCAGTACTTC
d_gene: TRBD2; v_gene: TRBV19; abundance: NA; len: 18; j_gene: TRBJ2-3; CDR3aa: CASSIDFGLAGGADTQYF; CDR3nt: TGTGCCAGTAGTATAGATTTTGGGCTAGCGGGAGGGGCAGATACGCAGTATTTT
d_gene: NA; v_gene: TRBV28; abundance: once; len: 15; j_gene: TRBJ2-5; CDR3aa: CASSPVRVAGETQYF; CDR3nt: TGTGCCAGCAGCCCGGTTAGGGTGGCGGGAGAGACCCAGTACTTC